A single sample is the source of the 31 T cell receptor beta chains below, sequenced in a study of T cell responses to AZD1222 COVID-19 vaccine. Sequencing used immunoSEQ multiplex PCR; TCRdb keeps in-frame clones, though not all of them. The sample shows about 76,000 clones, 60% to 85% of them seen only once. The source material was peripheral blood, sampled 28 days after the second dose of the MenACWY control vaccine. The receptors were sampled from an adult who received the MenACWY meningococcal vaccine as a control.

Only one count was recorded for this clone. The rearrangement links TRBV30 to TRBJ2-7; 8 bases are shared with TRBD2. The V segment lost 0 bases and the J segment 6 bases; nucleotides outside the gene matches: 7. The V gene's germline CDR1 is GTSNPN and CDR2 SVGIG (reference sequence). CDR3 length equals 14 residues. Here the CDR3 reads CAWSVRTSSSEQYF. For the CDR3, the DNA is TGTGCCTGGAGTGTCAGGACTAGCAGTAGCGAGCAGTACTTC.

Here the CDR3 reads CAWSKVQETQYF. The CDR3 DNA sequence: TGTGCCTGGAGTAAGGTCCAAGAGACCCAGTACTTC. The J gene is TRBJ2-5, the V gene TRBV30; D gene uncertain. The ends were cut back, 2 bases at V and 1 base at J, with 5 bases in the middle. The CDR3 contains 12 residues. Germline V gene data show CDR1 as GTSNPN and CDR2 as SVGIG (reference sequence). The full variable domain, rest sourced from reference TRBV30 and TRBJ2-5, is SQTIHQWPATLVQPVGSPLSLECTVEGTSNPNLYWYRQAAGRGLQLLFYSVGIGQISSEVPQNLSASRPQDRQFILSSKKLLLSDSGFYLCAWSKVQETQYFGPGTRLLVL.

The CDR3 nucleotides read TGTGCCAGCAGTAACCCTAGCGGGGTGCGGGATGAGCAGTTCTTC. Protein: CASSNPSGVRDEQFF. The chain links TRBV6-1 to TRBJ2-1; 9 bases are a match to TRBD2. The CDR3 runs 15 residues. The V gene end was trimmed by 5 bases and the J gene end by 8 bases; junction bases not matched to a gene: 10. CDR1 is MNHNS, CDR2 SASEGT, per germline.

The J gene is TRBJ1-4, the V gene TRBV5-1; 8 nucleotides line up with TRBD1. With V trimmed by 4 bases and J by 7 bases, 15 bases remained unmatched. The CDR3 loop spans 17 amino acids. Germline V gives CDR1 SGHRS, CDR2 YFSETQ. The CDR3 region is CASSEYSTGTGTEKLFF. The CDR3 coding sequence is TGCGCCAGCAGCGAATATTCGACCGGGACAGGAACTGAAAAACTGTTTTTT.

The J gene is TRBJ1-2, the V gene TRBV19; no firm D call. Trimming left V 3 bases short and J 5 bases short, with 13 bases between. CDR1 LNHDA and CDR2 SQIVND come from the germline V gene (reference sequence). The CDR3 contains 14 residues. CDR3 sequence: CASSIRDGLYGYTF. DNA for the CDR3: TGTGCCAGTAGTATTAGAGACGGTTTATATGGCTACACCTTC. Looking up the rest from reference TRBV19 and TRBJ1-2 gives the full variable domain: DGGITQSPKYLFRKEGQNVTLSCEQNLNHDAMYWYRQDPGQGLRLIYYSQIVNDFQKGDIAEGYSVSREKKESFPLTVTSAQKNPTAFYLCASSIRDGLYGYTFGSGTRLTVV.

The chain has TRBV10-3 and TRBJ1-1; no definite D call. Germline V gives CDR1 ENHRY, CDR2 SYGVKD. V shed 6 bases and J shed 2 bases, with 10 bases lying between them. This CDR3 is 13 amino acids long. The CDR3 is CAISPTLNTEAFF. The DNA of the CDR3 is TGTGCCATCAGCCCGACCTTAAACACTGAAGCTTTCTTT.

The chain recombines TRBV11-2 with TRBJ2-3, with D perhaps matching TRBD2 (7 bases). The germline V gene encodes CDR1 SGHAT and CDR2 FQNNGV. Trimming took off 3 bases at V and 5 bases at J, with 21 bases between the two ends. The CDR3 covers 17 residues. CDR3 protein: CASSFPMAGAPVDTQYF. The CDR3 DNA follows: TGTGCCAGCAGCTTCCCTATGGCGGGGGCCCCGGTAGATACGCAGTATTTT.

In its sample, this clone was seen a few times. This sequence joins TRBV5-1 and TRBJ2-5; D is possibly TRBD1 (5 bases). The CDR3 consists of 15 residues. CDR1 and CDR2 (germline): SGHRS, YFSETQ. V was shortened by 0 bases and J by 3 bases, with 12 bases between the two germline ends. The CDR3 bases are TGCGCCAGCAGCTTGGGAACCAGGGTTGAAGAGACCCAGTACTTC. Translated, it gives CASSLGTRVEETQYF.

The chain carries TRBV4-2 and TRBJ2-2; D gene ambiguous. The CDR3 extends over 15 amino acids. Germline V gene sequence: CDR1 LGHNA, CDR2 YNFKEQ. Trimming removed 2 bases at V and 2 bases at J, with 9 bases between. The CDR3 reads CASSQSSPNTGELFF. In DNA form, the CDR3 reads TGTGCCAGCAGCCAATCAAGTCCAAACACCGGGGAGCTGTTTTTT.

The rearrangement joins TRBV6-5 to TRBJ1-5; D is uncertain. Germline V CDR1 and CDR2: MNHEY, SVGAGI. The CDR3 runs to 14 residues. Trimming pared 2 bases from V and 2 bases from J, leaving 7 bases between. CDR3 residues: CASSYREGNQPQHF. CDR3 nucleotide sequence: TGTGCCAGCAGTTACCGGGAGGGCAATCAGCCCCAGCATTTT.

The genes are TRBV5-1 and TRBJ2-3; 13 nucleotides line up with TRBD2. Losses at the gene ends were 4 bases for V and 6 bases for J; bases not matched to a gene: 2. This CDR3 region has 14 residues. From germline, CDR1 is SGHRS and CDR2 YFSETQ. CDR3 DNA: TGCGCCAGCAGCCCGGGACTAGCGGGGGATACGCAGTATTTT. Its translation: CASSPGLAGDTQYF.

CDR3 loop: CATGMGDHPNTGELFF. The CDR3 DNA follows: TGTGCCACCGGGATGGGTGATCATCCGAACACCGGGGAGCTGTTTTTT. The V gene is TRBV15, the J gene TRBJ2-2; no definite D call. Per the germline V gene, CDR1 is LNHNV and CDR2 is YYDKDF (reference sequence). The germline V and J ends were trimmed by 8 bases and 0 bases, with 16 bases remaining between them. This CDR3 contains 16 residues.

The V and J genes are TRBV28 and TRBJ1-4, with 9 nucleotides matching TRBD1. Unmatched junction bases numbered 8, after V lost 5 bases and J lost 4 bases. The CDR3 is made up of 16 amino acids. Germline V gene sequence: CDR1 MDHEN, CDR2 SYDVKM. CDR3 protein: CASSGPGQGNNEKLFF. The DNA for the CDR3 is TGTGCCAGCAGTGGACCGGGACAGGGCAATAATGAAAAACTGTTTTTT. Looking up the rest from reference TRBV28 and TRBJ1-4 gives the full variable domain: DVKVTQSSRYLVKRTGEKVFLECVQDMDHENMFWYRQDPGLGLRLIYFSYDVKMKEKGDIPEGYSVSREKKERFSLILESASTNQTSMYLCASSGPGQGNNEKLFFGSGTQLSVL.

The rearrangement links TRBV7-9 to TRBJ1-2; TRBD1 aligns across 7 bases. The germline gives CDR1 SEHNR, CDR2 FQNEAQ (reference sequence). The length of the CDR3 is 12 residues. With 5 bases clipped from V and 10 bases from J, the junction kept 7 bases outside the gene matches. The CDR3 nucleotides read TGTGCCAGCAGCCCAGAGGGGACAGTCTACACCTTC. Translated, it gives CASSPEGTVYTF.

There are a few counts of this clone. The chain carries TRBV5-1 and TRBJ2-1; D is possibly TRBD2 (5 bases). Germline CDR1 is SGHRS and CDR2 is YFSETQ. The CDR3 loop spans 12 amino acids. Trimming took off 4 bases at V and 7 bases at J, with 9 bases between the two ends. The CDR3 protein is CASSPGLNEQFF. DNA for the CDR3: TGCGCCAGCAGCCCCGGACTGAATGAGCAGTTCTTC.

The rearrangement uses TRBV6-5 and TRBJ2-3; the D is unclear. The CDR3 runs 14 residues. Germline lookup yields CDR1 MNHEY and CDR2 SVGAGI. Trimming removed 7 bases at V and 0 bases at J, with 11 bases between. CDR3 nucleotide sequence: TGTGCCAGCACCCCGGGCCAGAGCACAGATACGCAGTATTTT. Translating gives CASTPGQSTDTQYF.

The chain couples TRBV15 to TRBJ1-5; possible D gene TRBD1, 5 bases. Trimming shortened V by 0 bases and J by 4 bases, and 13 bases separated the two germline ends. The CDR3 runs 16 residues. Per the germline V gene, CDR1 is LNHNV and CDR2 is YYDKDF (reference sequence). For the CDR3, the DNA is TGTGCCACCAGCAGAGATGGCGGACATCCGAATCAGCCCCAGCATTTT. Translation: CATSRDGGHPNQPQHF.

This rearrangement joins TRBV2 to TRBJ2-3; D perhaps matches TRBD2 (5 bases). The CDR3 length is 15 residues. V lost 3 bases and J lost 1, with 11 bases in between. Germline CDR1 and CDR2: SNHLY and FYNNEI. Here the CDR3 reads CASSEAGQGTDTQYF. CDR3 DNA sequence: TGTGCCAGCAGTGAGGCGGGTCAGGGCACAGATACGCAGTATTTT.

This chain joins TRBV5-6 and TRBJ2-6; no definite D call. V lost 0 bases, J lost 2 bases, and 6 bases lay in between. The CDR3 covers 15 residues. CDR1 SGHDT and CDR2 YYEEEE come from the germline V gene. CDR3 coding DNA: TGTGCCAGCAGCTTGGGGGTGACTGGGGCCAACGTCCTGACTTTC. Amino acids: CASSLGVTGANVLTF.

The V gene is TRBV12-3 or TRBV12-4, the J gene TRBJ2-5, with D perhaps given as TRBD1 or TRBD2 (5 bases each). V lost 2 bases and J lost 5, with 9 bases in between. There are 13 residues in the CDR3. The CDR3 sequence: CASSLRGAETQYF. The CDR3 nucleotides are TGTGCCAGCAGTTTAAGGGGAGCCGAGACCCAGTACTTC.

V gene TRBV5-6 combines with J gene TRBJ1-2; no reliable D call. Germline V gives CDR1 SGHDT, CDR2 YYEEEE. The CDR3 loop spans 13 amino acids. V lost 0 bases, J lost 8 bases, and 11 bases lay in between. As DNA, the CDR3 is TGTGCCAGCAGCTTGGGGGCCTTGGGCGGCTACACCTTC. Its translation: CASSLGALGGYTF.

V gene TRBV19 combines with J gene TRBJ1-1; a weak D match, TRBD1 (5 bases). CDR1 and CDR2 (germline): LNHDA, SQIVND (reference sequence). The CDR3 length is 16 residues. V shed 4 bases and J shed 0 bases, with 15 bases lying between them. The CDR3 is CASSTPRGHMNTEAFF. The CDR3 DNA follows: TGTGCCAGTAGTACACCCCGCGGACACATGAACACTGAAGCTTTCTTT.

CDR3 protein: CASSPLGYEQYF. CDR3 coding DNA: TGTGCCAGCTCACCACTAGGGTACGAGCAGTACTTC. The chain is built from TRBV18 and TRBJ2-7; D unclear. V lost 1 base to trimming and J lost 4 bases, with 5 bases between them. The CDR3 is 12 residues long. Germline CDR1 KGHSH, CDR2 LQKENI.

The chain links TRBV6-5 to TRBJ2-4, with D possibly being TRBD1 (5 bases). CDR1 and CDR2 (germline): MNHEY, SVGAGI. The CDR3 sequence is 12 residues long. CDR3 residues: CAARGAKNIQYF. The CDR3 bases are TGTGCTGCTAGGGGAGCCAAAAACATTCAGTACTTC.

Concerning this clone itself: The sample has other DNA sequences that encode this CDR3 too. CDR3 amino acids: CASSPNTGELFF. CDR3 DNA: TGTGCCAGCAGCCCAAACACCGGGGAGCTGTTTTTT. The chain uses TRBV7-9 and TRBJ2-2; D remains unclear. Germline values: CDR1 SEHNR, CDR2 FQNEAQ (reference sequence). Trimming left V 5 bases short and J 2 bases short, with 3 bases between. The CDR3 runs 12 residues. Based on the CDR3 plus reference TRBV7-9 and TRBJ2-2, the full variable domain is DTGVSQNPRHKITKRGQNVTFRCDPISEHNRLYWYRQTLGQGPEFLTYFQNEAQLEKSRLLSDRFSAERPKGSFSTLEIQRTEQGDSAMYLCASSPNTGELFFGEGSRLTVL.

The chain links TRBV5-4 to TRBJ2-1; maybe TRBD2 (5 bases). Trimming removed 5 bases from V and 7 bases from J, with 22 bases in between. CDR1 and CDR2 from the germline V gene are SGHNT and YYREEE (reference sequence). The CDR3 loop spans 16 amino acids. CDR3 sequence: CASRPPGQRRLNEQFF. The CDR3 DNA reads as TGTGCCAGCAGGCCCCCCGGCCAAAGGAGGCTGAATGAGCAGTTCTTC.

This clone is a singleton in its sample. This chain joins TRBV10-3 and TRBJ2-5, with D possibly being TRBD2 (5 bases). CDR1 is ENHRY and CDR2 is SYGVKD in the germline V gene. This CDR3 has 13 residues. The V gene lost 1 base and the J gene lost 5 bases, with 8 bases spanning the gap. CDR3 DNA sequence: TGTGCCATCAGTGAGTTTAGGGAGGAGACCCAGTACTTC. It translates to CAISEFREETQYF.

V is TRBV28 and J is TRBJ1-4; D might be TRBD1 (6 bases). This CDR3 is 15 amino acids long. Germline CDR1 is MDHEN and CDR2 is SYDVKM. Trimming removed 4 bases at V and 7 bases at J, with 16 bases between. The CDR3 protein is CASSSLRGGSEKLFF. Written as DNA, the CDR3 is TGTGCCAGCAGTTCCCTCAGGGGAGGGAGTGAAAAACTGTTTTTT.

This rearrangement joins TRBV19 to TRBJ1-5; D not resolved. V lost 3 bases to trimming and J lost 5 bases, with 14 bases between them. The CDR3 consists of 15 residues. CDR1 LNHDA and CDR2 SQIVND come from the germline V gene (reference sequence). The chain's CDR3 is CASSIVSVVDQPQHF. CDR3 DNA: TGTGCCAGTAGTATTGTCTCCGTTGTGGATCAGCCCCAGCATTTT.

This clone was found once. The V and J genes are TRBV6-5 and TRBJ1-1; maybe TRBD1 (5 bases). Germline-derived CDR1 and CDR2 are MNHEY and SVGAGI. V gave up 2 bases and J gave up 8 bases, with 18 bases separating them. The CDR3 extends over 15 amino acids. CDR3 loop: CASSYPTVLNGEAFF. The CDR3 DNA reads TGTGCCAGCAGTTACCCGACAGTTTTGAACGGGGAAGCTTTCTTT.

The J gene is TRBJ1-2, the V gene TRBV6-2 or TRBV6-3; the match to TRBD1 covers 10 bases. Per the germline V gene, CDR1 is MNHEY and CDR2 is SVGEGT. The V segment lost 0 bases and the J segment 3 bases; nucleotides outside the gene matches: 13. The CDR3 loop spans 19 amino acids. CDR3 in amino acids: CASSYSSTGGAPRYYGYTF. In DNA form, the CDR3 reads TGTGCCAGCAGTTACTCATCGACAGGGGGCGCACCGCGCTACTATGGCTACACCTTC.